This TCR beta chain comes out of a study of T cell responses to AZD1222 COVID-19 vaccine. To note about this clone: Its antigen remains unknown.

Profiling relied on immunoSEQ multiplex PCR, and the TCRdb table lists in-frame clones only, not all of them. The sample comprises about 70,000 clones, around 90% of which are singletons, and around 1.2% rests with the top ten. Study-level points and caveats: Baseline serostatus was positive in only a handful of AZD1222 recipients. Increased Spike-specific TCR breadth and depth were observed after two AZD1222 doses. Repertoire samples came only from after the peak T cell response.

CDR1 and CDR2 from the germline V gene are SGHNT and YYREEE (reference sequence). J was trimmed by 1 base and V by 0 bases; bases with no gene match: 0. The CDR3 has 15 amino acids. The TCR originated in an adult who received the AZD1222 COVID-19 vaccine. This rearrangement joins TRBV5-4 to TRBJ2-2; the match to TRBD1 covers 7 bases. The source was peripheral blood, collected 28 days after the second AZD1222 dose. The CDR3 bases are TGTGCCAGCAGCTTGGGACAGGGGAACACCGGGGAGCTGTTTTTT. Its translation: CASSLGQGNTGELFF. The variable domain in full, completed from reference TRBV5-4 and TRBJ2-2, reads ETGVTQSPTHLIKTRGQQVTLRCSSQSGHNTVSWYQQALGQGPQFIFQYYREEENGRGNFPPRFSGLQFPNYSSELNVNALELDDSALYLCASSLGQGNTGELFFGEGSRLTVL.